These 28 T cell receptor beta chains originate from one sample sequenced in a study of blood T cells in healthy people across ages. Primed by a sample-barcoded 5' primer and a J-beta primer mix, a second PCR proceeded for 7 to 11 cycles. A single record per CDR3 protein comes from TCRdb applying MiXCR to the 5' RACE reads. The sample yields more than 550,000 distinct CDR3 sequences, approximately 22% seen once. The sequencing sample was made of blood. The receptors shown here come from a man aged 70 or older in good health.

The chain has TRBV5-1 and TRBJ2-6; the match to TRBD2 covers 9 bases. With V trimmed by 2 bases and J by 4 bases, 13 bases remained unmatched. The germline V gene encodes CDR1 SGHRS and CDR2 YFSETQ. CDR3 length: 19 amino acids. The DNA for the CDR3 is TGCGCCAGCAGCTTTAAGCGAGCGGGGGGTTGGAGAGGGGCCAACGTCCTGACTTTC. This gives the protein CASSFKRAGGWRGANVLTF. Full variable domain (missing parts from reference TRBV5-1 and TRBJ2-6): KAGVTQTPRYLIKTRGQQVTLSCSPISGHRSVSWYQQTPGQGLQFLFEYFSETQRNKGNFPGRFSGRQFSNSRSEMNVSTLELGDSALYLCASSFKRAGGWRGANVLTFGAGSRLTVL.

There are many counts of this clonotype. The V call is TRBV7-2, the J call TRBJ2-5; 11 nucleotides align to TRBD2. The CDR3 consists of 18 residues. V lost 2 bases to trimming and J lost 2 bases; unmatched junction nucleotides: 10. Germline CDR1 and CDR2: SGHTA and FQGNSA. In nucleotides, the CDR3 is TGTGCCAGCAGCTTAAGGCCTAGCGGGGGGCTTTCGCAAGAGACCCAGTACTTC. Translating it yields CASSLRPSGGLSQETQYF.

This clonotype was observed a few times. The gene calls are TRBV10-3 and TRBJ1-2, with 8 bases that match TRBD1. From germline, CDR1 is ENHRY and CDR2 SYGVKD. CDR3 length: 13 residues. V shed 4 bases and J 4 bases; nucleotides not matched to a gene: 2. CDR3 nucleotides: TGTGCCATCAGTGGGGACAGGATCTATGGCTACACCTTC. It yields the protein CAISGDRIYGYTF.

The rearrangement uses TRBV20-1 and TRBJ2-3, with D hard to call. Per the germline V gene, CDR1 is DFQATT and CDR2 is SNEGSKA (reference sequence). Trimming left V 3 bases short and J 4 bases short, with 20 bases between. CDR3 length: 16 amino acids. CDR3 DNA sequence: TGCAGTGCTAGGTGGCGGCAGAGGTATGGCGCAGATACGCAGTATTTT. Translated, it gives CSARWRQRYGADTQYF.

The V and J genes are TRBV7-9 and TRBJ1-2; D is uncertain. The CDR3 extends over 15 amino acids. Trimming left V 2 bases short and J 0 bases short, with 10 bases between. Germline values: CDR1 SEHNR, CDR2 FQNEAQ (reference sequence). This chain's CDR3 is CASSLSASANYGYTF. Here the CDR3 DNA reads TGTGCCAGCAGCTTATCAGCCAGCGCTAACTATGGCTACACCTTC.

This chain connects TRBV28 to TRBJ1-2; D gene uncertain. V was pared by 5 bases and J by 4 bases, with 11 bases between. CDR1 is MDHEN, CDR2 SYDVKM, per germline. There are 13 residues in the CDR3. The CDR3 DNA sequence: TGTGCCAGCAGTAGGCGGGCGGCCTATGGCTACACCTTC. Protein product: CASSRRAAYGYTF.

This clonotype was seen once. The chain uses TRBV27 and TRBJ1-2; a possible D gene is TRBD1 (5 bases). The CDR3 contains 17 residues. Germline V gene sequence: CDR1 MNHEY, CDR2 SMNVEV (reference sequence). Trimming shortened V by 3 bases and J by 0 bases, and 17 bases separated the two germline ends. The CDR3 region has the DNA TGTGCCAGCAGTTTGGGGACCCGCAGCGATTCTAACTATGGCTACACCTTC. Protein sequence: CASSLGTRSDSNYGYTF.

The V and J genes are TRBV19 and TRBJ2-2, with no clear D. V lost 5 bases and J 6 bases, leaving 19 bases between the germline ends. Germline V gene data show CDR1 as LNHDA and CDR2 as SQIVND (reference sequence). This CDR3 is 16 amino acids long. Here the CDR3 reads CASSFRAEIVSGELFF. In DNA, the CDR3 is TGTGCCAGTAGTTTCCGGGCTGAGATTGTTTCCGGGGAGCTGTTTTTT.

This clonotype occurred a few times. The chain recombines TRBV28 with TRBJ2-7, with a tentative D call TRBD1 (5 bases). V lost 2 bases and J 2 bases, leaving 10 bases between the germline ends. The CDR3 totals 14 residues. Germline CDR1 and CDR2: MDHEN and SYDVKM. Here the CDR3 reads CASSLPRAPYEQYF. The CDR3 DNA sequence: TGTGCCAGCAGTTTACCCAGGGCTCCCTACGAGCAGTACTTC.

V gene TRBV6-4 combines with J gene TRBJ1-1; 7 positions match TRBD1. CDR1 MRHNA and CDR2 SNTAGT come from the germline V gene. The ends lost 7 bases at V and 2 bases at J; junction bases unmatched: 7. The CDR3 extends over 14 amino acids. CDR3 nucleotide sequence: TGTGCCAGCAAGGCCCAGGGGGGAAACACTGAAGCTTTCTTT. It specifies CASKAQGGNTEAFF.

The genes are TRBV20-1 and TRBJ1-2; no clear D. In germline, CDR1 is DFQATT, CDR2 SNEGSKA (reference sequence). V dropped 3 bases and J dropped 8 bases, with 16 bases sitting between them. The CDR3 is made up of 13 amino acids. This CDR3 reads CSARDPEVLGYTF. In DNA form, the CDR3 reads TGCAGTGCTAGGGACCCCGAGGTCTTGGGCTACACCTTC.

This rearrangement joins TRBV25-1 to TRBJ1-3; D is possibly TRBD1 (6 bases). The CDR3 covers 14 residues. V lost 2 bases, J lost 5 bases, and 10 bases lay in between. The V gene's germline CDR1 is MGHDK and CDR2 SYGVNS. The CDR3 coding sequence is TGTGCCAGCAGTGAAGGGGACATTCGAAACACCATATATTTT. Protein product: CASSEGDIRNTIYF.

The genes are TRBV29-1 and TRBJ1-2; D is unresolved. From germline, CDR1 is SQVTM and CDR2 ANQGSEA. The CDR3 is 15 residues long. V was pared by 1 base and J by 4 bases, with 16 bases between. The CDR3, as DNA: TGCAGCGTTGAAGTCCACATAAGGTCGGGCTATGGCTACACCTTC. Translation: CSVEVHIRSGYGYTF.

V gene TRBV3-1 combines with J gene TRBJ1-2; D not resolved. Trimming removed 0 bases at V and 2 bases at J, with 7 bases between. This CDR3 spans 14 amino acids. Germline values: CDR1 LGHDT, CDR2 YNNKEL (reference sequence). In nucleotides, the CDR3 is TGTGCCAGCAGCCAAGAGTGGAAGAACTATGGCTACACCTTC. Translated: CASSQEWKNYGYTF. Full variable domain (rest looked up from reference TRBV3-1 and TRBJ1-2): DTAVSQTPKYLVTQMGNDKSIKCEQNLGHDTMYWYKQDSKKFLKIMFSYNNKELIINETVPNRFSPKSPDKAHLNLHINSLELGDSAVYFCASSQEWKNYGYTFGSGTRLTVV.

The chain uses TRBV11-2 and TRBJ1-2; D is uncertain. V was trimmed by 1 base and J by 6 bases, leaving 12 bases between them. The V gene's germline CDR1 is SGHAT and CDR2 FQNNGV. The CDR3 spans 14 residues. CDR3 nucleotide sequence: TGTGCCAGCAGCTTAGCCAGGCTAGGCGATGGCTACACCTTC. It is translated as CASSLARLGDGYTF.

This clonotype has just a few counts. The V call is TRBV27, the J call TRBJ2-2; 11 bases map to TRBD2. The V segment lost 3 bases and the J segment 0 bases; nucleotides outside the gene matches: 3. This CDR3 spans 17 amino acids. Germline lookup yields CDR1 MNHEY and CDR2 SMNVEV (reference sequence). The CDR3 sequence: CASSFSGGAPNTGELFF. The CDR3 DNA follows: TGTGCCAGCAGTTTTAGCGGGGGGGCGCCGAACACCGGGGAGCTGTTTTTT.

The chain has TRBV7-8 and TRBJ2-1; D gene uncertain. There are 15 residues in the CDR3. The V end was cut by 4 bases, the J end by 0 bases, with 10 bases between. Germline V lookup: CDR1 SGHVS, CDR2 FQNEAQ. DNA of the CDR3: TGTGCCAGCAGCTCCGACAAAAACTCCTACAATGAGCAGTTCTTC. Translation gives CASSSDKNSYNEQFF.

This rearrangement joins TRBV6-6 to TRBJ2-5; D perhaps matches TRBD1 (6 bases). The germline CDR1 and CDR2 sequences are MNHNY and SVGAGI (reference sequence). CDR3 length: 13 residues. V was pared by 7 bases and J by 3 bases, with 12 bases between. The DNA of the CDR3 is TGTGCCAGCATACCAGGGGCAAAAGAGACCCAGTACTTC. This sequence encodes CASIPGAKETQYF.

This clonotype has a handful of counts. J is TRBJ2-7 and V is TRBV12-3 or TRBV12-4, with TRBD2 as a possible D gene (5 bases). This CDR3 is 13 amino acids long. CDR3 bases: TGTGCCAGCAGTTTAGATCTGGGAGTGGAGCAGTGCGTC. Protein product: CASSLDLGVEQCV.

The genes are TRBV3-1 and TRBJ2-7; D gene uncertain. CDR1 is LGHDT and CDR2 is YNNKEL in the germline V gene (reference sequence). This CDR3 comprises 14 residues. The V and J ends lost 1 base and 3 bases respectively, with 10 bases between them. CDR3 region: CASSQVGNNYEQYF. CDR3 bases: TGTGCCAGCAGCCAAGTTGGGAACAACTACGAGCAGTACTTC.

This chain uses TRBV6-5 with TRBJ1-2, with D maybe TRBD1 (5 bases). The V end was cut by 6 bases, the J end by 4 bases, with 6 bases between. This CDR3 has 11 amino acids. Germline V CDR1 and CDR2: MNHEY, SVGAGI. As DNA, the CDR3 is TGTGCCAGCAGGGACATCTATGGCTACACCTTC. This codes for CASRDIYGYTF.

Here the CDR3 reads CAISDMGQGANEQFF. CDR3 nucleotides: TGTGCCATCAGTGATATGGGACAGGGCGCCAATGAGCAGTTCTTC. This chain uses TRBV10-3 with TRBJ2-1; 9 positions agree with TRBD1. The length of the CDR3 is 15 residues. The V and J ends lost 3 bases and 6 bases, in that order; junction bases with no gene match: 6. Germline lookup yields CDR1 ENHRY and CDR2 SYGVKD.

This clonotype turned up a few times. The chain combines TRBV6-2 or TRBV6-3 with TRBJ2-3; the D gene is possibly TRBD2 (5 bases). CDR3 length: 15 residues. Germline V gene data show CDR1 as MNHEY and CDR2 as SVGEGT. Trimming shortened V by 7 bases and J by 4 bases, and 18 bases separated the two germline ends. CDR3 sequence reads: CASILGTRPSDTQYF. Written as DNA, the CDR3 is TGTGCCAGCATCCTCGGAACTAGACCCTCAGATACGCAGTATTTT.

This clonotype was seen only a few times. This chain uses TRBV18 with TRBJ2-3; D might be TRBD1 (6 bases). The CDR3 runs 16 residues. Germline V CDR1 and CDR2: KGHSH, LQKENI. The V and J ends lost 3 bases and 2 bases respectively, with 15 bases between them. The CDR3 bases are TGTGCCAGCTCACCGGTACGGCAGGGGTTCACAGATACGCAGTATTTT. Its translation: CASSPVRQGFTDTQYF.

The chain is built from TRBV5-6 and TRBJ1-1; D unresolved. The CDR3 is 15 residues long. The germline CDR1 and CDR2 sequences are SGHDT and YYEEEE. Trimming took off 5 bases at V and 0 bases at J, with 14 bases between the two ends. CDR3 amino acids: CASREQKLMNTEAFF. DNA of the CDR3: TGTGCCAGCAGGGAGCAGAAGCTCATGAACACTGAAGCTTTCTTT.

The V call is TRBV29-1, the J call TRBJ1-1; possibly TRBD1 for D (6 bases). Germline assignment: CDR1 SQVTM and CDR2 ANQGSEA. This CDR3 region has 12 residues. Trimming took off 4 bases at V and 3 bases at J, with 9 bases between the two ends. The CDR3 coding sequence is TGCAGCGTTGGGGACACTTACACTGAAGCTTTCTTT. It is translated as CSVGDTYTEAFF.

The rearrangement joins TRBV18 to TRBJ2-5; the D is unclear. The end of the DNA is better explained by TRBJ2-1, so the J call may be wrong. Germline V gene data show CDR1 as KGHSH and CDR2 as LQKENI. CDR3 length: 14 residues. The DNA for the CDR3 is TGTGCCAGCTCACCCGCTGCCCCCGTCTATGAGCAGTTCTTC. The encoded protein is CASSPAAPVYEQFF.

V is TRBV7-2 and J is TRBJ2-1; 10 bases map to TRBD2. J gave up 5 bases and V 4 bases, and 17 bases lay outside the gene matches. Germline values: CDR1 SGHTA, CDR2 FQGNSA. This CDR3 has 19 residues. DNA for the CDR3: TGTGCCAGCAGCTGGCCATCCAGCGGGGGGGGTCCTCGTCACAATGAGCAGTTCTTC. Translated, it gives CASSWPSSGGGPRHNEQFF.